Listed below are T cell receptor beta chains from one sample, sequenced in a study of T cells after yellow fever vaccination. From the 5' RACE reads, TCRdb called clonotypes with MiXCR, one entry per CDR3 protein. The sample shows a few hundred thousand distinct CDR3 sequences, about a sixth of them seen only once. The sample was PBMCs, taken less than 6 days after the first yellow fever vaccination. All receptors derive from a young man who received the YFV17D yellow fever vaccine. Both conserved end residues are part of each CDR3. The D gene is left open where the match is weak. Size is omitted from some rows. Given values are once, few, many or a class for expanded clones.

cdr3_nt cdr3_aa j_call clone_size v_call d_call
TGCGCCAGCAGCCAAGCGGGGTACCCAAGCGAGCAGTACTTC CASSQAGYPSEQYF TRBJ2-7 . TRBV4-3 .
TGTGCCACCCGAAACACAGATACGCAGTATTTT CATRNTDTQYF TRBJ2-3 many TRBV6-5 .
TGTGCCACCTCAAAGGGGCCCAGGCTGAACACCGGGGAGCTGTTTTTT CATSKGPRLNTGELFF TRBJ2-2 few TRBV12-3/TRBV12-4 .
TGCGCCAGCAGCTCCGCGTTCGGGGGAGAGGGAAACACCATATATTTT CASSSAFGGEGNTIYF TRBJ1-3 few TRBV5-1 .
TGTGCCAGCAGTTACACAGTGGGTGGTGCGTATACGCAGTATTTT CASSYTVGGAYTQYF TRBJ2-3 . TRBV6-5 .
TGTGCCAGCAGCTTTTGGGACACTGAAGCTTTCTTT CASSFWDTEAFF TRBJ1-1 . TRBV5-4 .
TGTGCCAGCTCACCGGATCTTAGCGGGAGCCAAGAGACCCAGTACTTC CASSPDLSGSQETQYF TRBJ2-5 . TRBV18 TRBD2
TGTGCCAGCAGCTTGTCTAGAAATGAGCAGTTCTTC CASSLSRNEQFF TRBJ2-1 . TRBV11-1 .
TGCAGTGCTAGAGATCGAGAGACAGGGGCCCAAGAGACCCAGTACTTC CSARDRETGAQETQYF TRBJ2-5 . TRBV20-1 TRBD1
TGTGCCGGAAGTCAGGGGTACTCCTACAATGAGCAGTTCTTC CAGSQGYSYNEQFF TRBJ2-1 . TRBV12-3/TRBV12-4 .
TGTGCCAGCAGTGCGACAATCCATACCTATGGCTACACCTTC CASSATIHTYGYTF TRBJ1-2 . TRBV9 .
TGCGCCAGCAGCCAAGATTGGGTGGAAACAGGGAGGAGTGAAAAACTGTTTTTT CASSQDWVETGRSEKLFF TRBJ1-4 many TRBV4-3 .
TGTGCCAGCACCACGGGCTACGAGCAGTACTTC CASTTGYEQYF TRBJ2-7 . TRBV6-6 .
TGTGCCAGCAGGATCACAGGGGGTGGCTATGGCTACACCTTC CASRITGGGYGYTF TRBJ1-2 few TRBV12-3/TRBV12-4 TRBD1
TGTGCCAGCAGCCCCCGGACTTTAAAGGAAACCGGGGAGCTGTTTTTT CASSPRTLKETGELFF TRBJ2-2 . TRBV7-6 .
TGTGCCAGCAGCCCGCAGACTAGTATACACGAGCAGTACTTC CASSPQTSIHEQYF TRBJ2-7 few TRBV7-2 .
TGCAGTGCTAGGGCTAGCACAGATACGCAGTATTTT CSARASTDTQYF TRBJ2-3 few TRBV20-1 .
TGTGCCAGCAGCTTAGGGCGGGGGCACAATGAGCAGTTCTTC CASSLGRGHNEQFF TRBJ2-1 . TRBV7-8 .
TGTGCCAGCAGTTTCGGACTAGCCGGCTACGAGCAGTACTTC CASSFGLAGYEQYF TRBJ2-7 . TRBV12-3/TRBV12-4 TRBD2
TGTGCCAGCAGTCCCGGACCGAACTATGGCTACACCTTC CASSPGPNYGYTF TRBJ1-2 many TRBV12-3/TRBV12-4 .
TGCAGTGCTAATTCGGCGGGTACTACAGATACGCAGTATTTT CSANSAGTTDTQYF TRBJ2-3 . TRBV20-1 .
TGTGCCAGCAGTACTTTGGGTGGAAACACCATATATTTT CASSTLGGNTIYF TRBJ1-3 . TRBV6-6 .
TGTGCCAGCAGCAACTACAGGGGCGGACAATACAATGAGCAGTTCTTC CASSNYRGGQYNEQFF TRBJ2-1 once TRBV5-6 TRBD1
TGTGCCAGCAGTGTTCGCCTCTCTGGGGCCAACGTCCTGACTTTC CASSVRLSGANVLTF TRBJ2-6 . TRBV2 .
TGCGCCAGCAGCCAGATAAGTCCCCGTGGACAGGGGAGAGTTTCCGGGGAGCTGTTTTTT CASSQISPRGQGRVSGELFF TRBJ2-2 . TRBV4-1 TRBD1